This TCR beta chain was obtained from a study of a mutant IDH1 vaccine in newly diagnosed glioma. The time point: baseline, week 1 (first vaccination visit). Treatment: pre-vaccination baseline after standard-of-care therapy. With V trimmed by 3 bases and J by 8 bases, 6 bases remained unmatched. There are 13 residues in the CDR3. CDR1 LGHNT and CDR2 FRNRAP come from the germline V gene. The method was immunoSEQ multiplex PCR; TCRdb's version includes in-frame clones alone and lacks a portion of them. The sample records 24,000 or so clones, just over 90% being singletons. The chain is built from TRBV12-5 and TRBJ1-2; TRBD1 matches 7 bases. This clonotype was obtained from a man between 35 and 55 years old with glioma. The specimen comprised PBMCs, sampled from a glioma patient treated with radiotherapy, temozolomide or both. The DNA for the CDR3 is TGTGCTAGTGGTTTTCAGGGGGGTCGAGGCTACACCTTC. Translated, it gives CASGFQGGRGYTF.